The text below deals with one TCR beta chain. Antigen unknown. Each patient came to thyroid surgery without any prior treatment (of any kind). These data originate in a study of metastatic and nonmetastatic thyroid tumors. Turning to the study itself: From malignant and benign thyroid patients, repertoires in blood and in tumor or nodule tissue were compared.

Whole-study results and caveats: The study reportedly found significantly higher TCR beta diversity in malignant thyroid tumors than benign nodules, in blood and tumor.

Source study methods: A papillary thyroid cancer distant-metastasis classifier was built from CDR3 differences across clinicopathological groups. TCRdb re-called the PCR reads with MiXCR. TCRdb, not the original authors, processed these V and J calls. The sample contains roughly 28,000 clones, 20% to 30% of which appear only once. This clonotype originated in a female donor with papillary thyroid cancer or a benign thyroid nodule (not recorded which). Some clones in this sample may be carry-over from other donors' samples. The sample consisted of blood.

CDR3: CASSPTSADTIYF. CDR3 in DNA: TGTGCCAGCTCACCCACCTCGGCGGACACCATATATTTT. The chain employs TRBV18 and TRBJ1-3; D not certain. Germline lookup yields CDR1 KGHSH and CDR2 LQKENI. The CDR3 is 13 amino acids. V was cut by 3 bases and J by 8 bases, with 11 bases left in between.